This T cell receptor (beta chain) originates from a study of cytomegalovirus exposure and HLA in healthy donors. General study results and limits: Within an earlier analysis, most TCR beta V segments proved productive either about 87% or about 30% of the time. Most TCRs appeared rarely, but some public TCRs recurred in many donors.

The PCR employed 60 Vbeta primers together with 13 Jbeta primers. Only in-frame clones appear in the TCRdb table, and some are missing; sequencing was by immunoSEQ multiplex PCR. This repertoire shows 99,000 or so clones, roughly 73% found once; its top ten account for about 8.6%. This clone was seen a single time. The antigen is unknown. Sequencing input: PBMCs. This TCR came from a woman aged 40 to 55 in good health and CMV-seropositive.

The CDR3 region is CASMGKASDADTQYF. As DNA, the CDR3 is TGTGCCAGCATGGGAAAGGCTAGCGACGCAGATACGCAGTATTTT. The J gene is TRBJ2-3, the V gene TRBV2, with D perhaps matching TRBD2 (6 bases). Per the germline V gene, CDR1 is SNHLY and CDR2 is FYNNEI. The CDR3 covers 15 residues. V shed 7 bases and J shed 4 bases, with 18 bases lying between them.